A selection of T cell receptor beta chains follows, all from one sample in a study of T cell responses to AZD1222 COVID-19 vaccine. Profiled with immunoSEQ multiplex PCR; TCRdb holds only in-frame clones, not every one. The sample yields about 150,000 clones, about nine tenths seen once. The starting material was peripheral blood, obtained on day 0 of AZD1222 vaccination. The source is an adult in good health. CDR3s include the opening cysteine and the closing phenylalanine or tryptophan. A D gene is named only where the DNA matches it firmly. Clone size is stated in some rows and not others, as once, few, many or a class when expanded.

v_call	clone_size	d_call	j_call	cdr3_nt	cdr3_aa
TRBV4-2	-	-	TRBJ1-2	TGTGCCAGCAGCCAAGTGGGTTATGGCTACACCTTC	CASSQVGYGYTF
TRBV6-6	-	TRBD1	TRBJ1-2	TGTGCCAGCAGTTACTCGACCCAGGGGGCTAATGGCTACACCTTC	CASSYSTQGANGYTF
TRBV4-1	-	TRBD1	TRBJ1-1	TGCGCCAGCAGCCGTAGCTGGTTTGGACAGGTCTACACTGAAGCTTTCTTT	CASSRSWFGQVYTEAFF
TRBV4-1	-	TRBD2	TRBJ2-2	TGCGCCAGCAGCCAAGACCGGCGCCTAGCGGAAATCGGGGAGCTGTTTTTT	CASSQDRRLAEIGELFF
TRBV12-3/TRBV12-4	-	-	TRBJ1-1	TGTGCCAGCAAGGGGAGCACTGAAGCTTTCTTT	CASKGSTEAFF
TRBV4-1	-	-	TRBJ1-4	TGCGCCAGCAGGTACAGGGCTTTGGATGAAAAACTGTTTTTT	CASRYRALDEKLFF
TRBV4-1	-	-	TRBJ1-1	TGCGCCAGCAGCCAAGAGCTCAGGACGAACACTGAAGCTTTCTTT	CASSQELRTNTEAFF
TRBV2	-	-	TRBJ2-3	TGTGCCAGCAGTGACGACAGATACACAGATACGCAGTATTTT	CASSDDRYTDTQYF
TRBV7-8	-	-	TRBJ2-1	TGTGCCAGCAGCCCTCAGGACGGGTTCAATGAGCAGTTCTTC	CASSPQDGFNEQFF
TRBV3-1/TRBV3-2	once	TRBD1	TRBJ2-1	TGTGCCAGCAGCCTCGGACAGGGCCATACCGATGAGCAGTTCTTC	CASSLGQGHTDEQFF
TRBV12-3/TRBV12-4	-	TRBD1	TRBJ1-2	TGTGCCAGCAGTCCACAGGGGATCTATGGCTACACCTTC	CASSPQGIYGYTF
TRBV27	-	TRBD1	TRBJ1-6	TGTGCCAGCCGATCCGGGACAGCGACTAATTCACCCCTCCACTTT	CASRSGTATNSPLHF
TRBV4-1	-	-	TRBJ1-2	TGCGCCAGCAGCCAAGTGGGGCAGATCTCTGGCTACACCTTC	CASSQVGQISGYTF
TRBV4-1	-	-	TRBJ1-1	TGCGCCAGCAGCCAAGTATTTAGACAGAGTGAAGCTTTCTTT	CASSQVFRQSEAFF
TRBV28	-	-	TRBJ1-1	TGTGCCAGCAGTTTCGCGACGAAGGGCACTGAAGCTTTCTTT	CASSFATKGTEAFF
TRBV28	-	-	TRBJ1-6	TGTGCCAGCAGTTTCGGACGGTCACCCCTCCACTTT	CASSFGRSPLHF
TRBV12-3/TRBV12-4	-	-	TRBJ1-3	TGTGCCAGCAGTTCCAAGCTTGGAAACACCATATATTTT	CASSSKLGNTIYF
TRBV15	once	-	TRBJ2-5	TGTGCCACCAGCCAGGGGACTCTAGGAGAGACCCAGTACTTC	CATSQGTLGETQYF
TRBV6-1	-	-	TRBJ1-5	TGTGCCAGCAGTGAAGCGACGACCGTCTATAGCAATCAGCCCCAGCATTTT	CASSEATTVYSNQPQHF
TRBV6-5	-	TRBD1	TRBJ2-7	TGTGCCAGCAGTTCCGGGACAGACTACGAGCAGTACTTC	CASSSGTDYEQYF
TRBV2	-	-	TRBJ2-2	TGTGCCAGCGGGAGGACGAACACCGGGGAGCTGTTTTTT	CASGRTNTGELFF
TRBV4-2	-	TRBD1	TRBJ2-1	TGTGCCAGCCGGGGACAGCTTCGCGATGAGCAGTTCTTC	CASRGQLRDEQFF
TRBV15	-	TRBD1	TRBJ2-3	TGTGCCACCAGCAGACCGGGACAGGGAGGCACAGATACGCAGTATTTT	CATSRPGQGGTDTQYF
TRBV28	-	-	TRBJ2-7	TGTGCCAGCAGTAGGGACGAGGTCGGGCAGTACTTC	CASSRDEVGQYF
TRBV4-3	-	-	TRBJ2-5	TGCGCCAGCAGCCAAGATCTGGGAATGTGGGAGACCCAGTACTTC	CASSQDLGMWETQYF
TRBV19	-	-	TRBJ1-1	TGTGCCAGCCCCCGGGGGGGAAAAGCTTTCTTT	CASPRGGKAFF
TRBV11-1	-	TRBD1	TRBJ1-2	TGTGCCAGCAGCTTAGAGACAGGGAATGGCTACACCTTC	CASSLETGNGYTF
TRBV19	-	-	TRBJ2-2	TGTGCCACCTCGATCGGGTACTATGGGACCGGGGAGCTGTTTTTT	CATSIGYYGTGELFF
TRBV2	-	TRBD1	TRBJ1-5	TGTGCCAGCAGGTATGGACAGGGAGGGAATCAGCCCCAGCATTTT	CASRYGQGGNQPQHF
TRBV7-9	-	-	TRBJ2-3	TGTGCCAGCAGCTTGATGGGGGGGCCTGCAGATACGCAGTATTTT	CASSLMGGPADTQYF
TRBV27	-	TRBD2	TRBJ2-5	TGTGCCAGCAGTCCGGGACTAGCGGGAGTTTGGGAGACCCAGTACTTC	CASSPGLAGVWETQYF
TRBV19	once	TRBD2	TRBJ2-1	TGTGCCAGTAGTGTCGGGACTAGCGGGAGGGCCCATGAGCAGTTCTTC	CASSVGTSGRAHEQFF
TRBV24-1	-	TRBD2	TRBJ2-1	TGTGCCACCAGTGATTCCACCCCTACTAGCGGGAGATGGGATGAGCAGTTCTTC	CATSDSTPTSGRWDEQFF
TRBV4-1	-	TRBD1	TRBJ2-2	TGCGCCAGCAGTTTCTACAGGGGCCCGAACACCGGGGAGCTGTTTTTT	CASSFYRGPNTGELFF
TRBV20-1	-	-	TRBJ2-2	TGCAGTGCTAGTATGGCGGCAAGCACCGGGGAGCTGTTTTTT	CSASMAASTGELFF
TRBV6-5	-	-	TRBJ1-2	TGTGCCAGCAGTCCCGGGACCCGAAATGGCTACACCTTC	CASSPGTRNGYTF
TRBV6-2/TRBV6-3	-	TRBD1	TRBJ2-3	TGTGCCAGCAGCTATTTGACAGGGTCAGATACGCAGTATTTT	CASSYLTGSDTQYF
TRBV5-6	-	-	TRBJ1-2	TGTGCCAGCAGCTTCTTTCGGGGGGCTCGGGGCTACACCTTC	CASSFFRGARGYTF
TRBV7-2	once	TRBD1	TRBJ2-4	TGTGCCAGCAGCACCAGGCCGGGACAGACCAAAAACATTCAGTACTTC	CASSTRPGQTKNIQYF
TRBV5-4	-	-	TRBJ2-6	TGTGCCAGCAGCTTGGGGCTAGCGCTTGGGGCCAACGTCCTGACTTTC	CASSLGLALGANVLTF
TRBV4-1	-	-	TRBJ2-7	TGCGCCAGCAGCCAAGAGAATTCCTACGAGCAGTACTTC	CASSQENSYEQYF